These T cell receptor beta chains were read from a single sample in a study of blood T cell repertoires in COVID-19. Generated by immunoSEQ multiplex PCR, the TCRdb table keeps only in-frame clones and is missing some. The sample lists around 130,000 clones, around four fifths occurring once. Material: peripheral blood. These receptors were obtained from a human donor in a cohort sampled during active COVID-19. CDR3s include the opening cysteine and the closing phenylalanine or tryptophan. A D gene is named only where the DNA matches it firmly. A clone size is listed for some rows: how often the clone was seen (once, few, many), or a class if it is expanded.

abundance	v_gene	d_gene	j_gene	CDR3nt	CDR3aa
.	TRBV5-8	.	TRBJ2-3	TGTGCCAGCAGTCCCGGACAGATTAGCACAGATACGCAGTATTTT	CASSPGQISTDTQYF
.	TRBV9	.	TRBJ2-5	TGTGCCAGCAGCGTGTCCCGATCTAGCGCCGAGACCCAGTACTTC	CASSVSRSSAETQYF
.	TRBV9	.	TRBJ2-1	TGTGCCAGCAGCGTAGACCCCTCGACTGGTGACAATGAGCAGTTCTTC	CASSVDPSTGDNEQFF
.	TRBV6-2/TRBV6-3	.	TRBJ1-3	TGTGCCAGCAGTTACGCGTCCAGGGAAAACACCATATATTTT	CASSYASRENTIYF
once	TRBV28	TRBD2	TRBJ2-5	TGTGCCAGCACCCTTAGCGGGGGTCGGGAGACCCAGTACTTC	CASTLSGGRETQYF
.	TRBV5-1	.	TRBJ2-5	TGCGCCAGCAGCTTGGTACCGTTCGGGGAGACCCAGTACTTC	CASSLVPFGETQYF
.	TRBV7-8	TRBD2	TRBJ2-3	TGTGCCAGCAGCTTAGGCGCGGGGGGGCTCCCCCCCACAGATACGCAGTATTTT	CASSLGAGGLPPTDTQYF
.	TRBV11-1	.	TRBJ1-6	TGTGCCAGCAGCTACGACAGCCGAAATTCACCCCTCCACTTT	CASSYDSRNSPLHF
.	TRBV7-2	.	TRBJ2-3	TGTGCCAGCAGCTCCCGGTCACCAGCGACAGATACGCAGTATTTT	CASSSRSPATDTQYF
.	TRBV5-1	.	TRBJ2-3	TGCGCCAGCAGCTTGGGTCGGACTAGCACAGATACGCAGTATTTT	CASSLGRTSTDTQYF
once	TRBV7-2	TRBD1	TRBJ1-2	TGTGCCAGCAGCCCCGGGACAGCCTATGGCTACACCTTC	CASSPGTAYGYTF
.	TRBV7-8	TRBD1	TRBJ1-5	TGTGCCAGCAGCTTGGGACAGGGCGCCGCCAATGGCAATCAGCCCCAGCATTTT	CASSLGQGAANGNQPQHF
.	TRBV27	TRBD1	TRBJ2-7	TGTGCCAGCAGTTTTGTCAGGGGGCACGAGCAGTACTTC	CASSFVRGHEQYF
.	TRBV10-1	.	TRBJ2-1	TGCGCCAGCAGTGAGAATTGGAGTGATGAGCAGTTCTTC	CASSENWSDEQFF
.	TRBV4-2	TRBD1	TRBJ1-1	TGTGCCAGCAGCCAAGATCCCCCGACAGGGGCCGCTTTCTTT	CASSQDPPTGAAFF
.	TRBV6-1	.	TRBJ2-3	TGTGCCAGCACCCTAGGACAGTCTAGCACAGATACGCAGTATTTT	CASTLGQSSTDTQYF
.	TRBV28	.	TRBJ1-5	TGTGCCAGCAGTCAGGACAGTTTCAATCAGCCCCAGCATTTT	CASSQDSFNQPQHF
.	TRBV19	TRBD2	TRBJ2-3	TGTGCCAGTAGCGGCCTAGTGAGCGGGGGAAGCACAGATACGCAGTATTTT	CASSGLVSGGSTDTQYF
.	TRBV2	.	TRBJ1-5	TGTGCCAGCAGTCCCCAAGGGGCAGATTATAGCAATCAGCCCCAGCATTTT	CASSPQGADYSNQPQHF
once	TRBV7-6	.	TRBJ1-1	TGTGCCAGCAGCTTATGGCAGGCGGGGAACACTGAAGCTTTCTTT	CASSLWQAGNTEAFF
.	TRBV4-1	TRBD1	TRBJ1-5	TGCGCCAGCAGCCGGACAGGGGGCTCGTTTCAGCCCCAGCATTTT	CASSRTGGSFQPQHF
.	TRBV11-2	.	TRBJ2-5	TGTGCCAGCAGCTTGGGGGGACTCGTACAAGAGACCCAGTACTTC	CASSLGGLVQETQYF
.	TRBV7-2	.	TRBJ1-2	TGTGCCAGCAGCTTAGCGGTCAGGGTTGAAGGCTACACCTTC	CASSLAVRVEGYTF
.	TRBV19	TRBD1	TRBJ1-2	TGTGCCAGTAGTGCTGGACAGGGGAACTATGGCTACACCTTC	CASSAGQGNYGYTF
.	TRBV11-2	TRBD2	TRBJ2-1	TGTGCCAGCAGCTTAGGGGGACCTCGGGGGGTCAATGAGCAGTTCTTC	CASSLGGPRGVNEQFF
.	TRBV3-1/TRBV3-2	.	TRBJ1-6	TGTGCCAGCAGCCAAGAGTACAGGGATCGTTCACCCCTCCACTTT	CASSQEYRDRSPLHF
.	TRBV5-1	TRBD2	TRBJ2-3	TGCGCCAGCAGCGAACTGACTAGCGGGGGGGCGACAGATACGCAGTATTTT	CASSELTSGGATDTQYF
.	TRBV7-2	.	TRBJ2-5	TGTGCCAGCAGCCGTTATGGGGGGGAGACCCAGTACTTC	CASSRYGGETQYF
.	TRBV21-1	.	TRBJ2-5	TGTGCCAGACTTAAATCCCATCCGGGGAACAGGGAGAAAGAGACCCAGTACTTC	CARLKSHPGNREKETQYF